Ten or more counts support the clone carrying this T cell receptor (beta chain). Its antigen is still unknown. This sample stems from a study of metastatic and nonmetastatic thyroid tumors. Notes on the study in general: It was reportedly found that TCR beta diversity was significantly higher in malignant thyroid tumors than in benign nodules, a difference seen in both blood and tumor samples.

In the original workflow: A papillary thyroid cancer distant-metastasis classifier was built from CDR3 differences across clinicopathological groups. TCRdb recomputed clones from the PCR reads via MiXCR. What appears here as the V and J calls and clone size reflects TCRdb's work, not the paper's. The sample includes 20,000 to 25,000 clones, about 15% of them seen just once. This CDR3 is built from 16 residues. V was trimmed by 0 bases and J by 3 bases, leaving 14 bases between them. Germline lookup yields CDR1 DFQATT and CDR2 SNEGSKA (reference sequence). Until they underwent thyroid surgery, no patient had received any treatment.

The clonotype originates from a female donor with papillary thyroid cancer or a benign thyroid nodule (not recorded which). Some clones in this sample may be carry-over from other donors' samples. The chain employs TRBV20-1 and TRBJ2-2; D may be TRBD1 or TRBD2 (6 bases each). The specimen was blood. CDR3 region: CSAREAPGGHTGELFF. The CDR3, as DNA: TGCAGTGCTAGAGAGGCTCCCGGGGGCCACACCGGGGAGCTGTTTTTT.